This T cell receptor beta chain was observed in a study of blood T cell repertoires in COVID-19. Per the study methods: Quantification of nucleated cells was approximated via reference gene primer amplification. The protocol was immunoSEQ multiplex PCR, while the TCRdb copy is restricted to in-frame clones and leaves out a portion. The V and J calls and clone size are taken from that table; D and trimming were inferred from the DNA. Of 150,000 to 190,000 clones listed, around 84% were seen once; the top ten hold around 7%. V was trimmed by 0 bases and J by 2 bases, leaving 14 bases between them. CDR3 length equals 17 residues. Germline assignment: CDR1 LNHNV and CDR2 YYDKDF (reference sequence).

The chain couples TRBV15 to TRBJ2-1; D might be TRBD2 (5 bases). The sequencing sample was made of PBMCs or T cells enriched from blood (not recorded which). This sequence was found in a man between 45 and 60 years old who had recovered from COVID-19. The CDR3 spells CATSRDQKRKTYNEQFF. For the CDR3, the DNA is TGTGCCACCAGCAGAGATCAGAAGCGGAAGACCTACAATGAGCAGTTCTTC.